The 24 T cell receptor beta chains in this list originate from one sample, sequenced in a study of Tregs in tolerant kidney transplant recipients. Here immunoSEQ multiplex PCR was the method, and the copy in TCRdb shows in-frame clones only, minus some. The sample lists 90,000 to 130,000 clones, around 90% occurring once. The sample in question was CD4+ T cells from blood, obtained before the transplant. The receptors here all came from a human donor who received a combined kidney and bone marrow transplant.

This clone was recorded once. The V call is TRBV11-3, the J call TRBJ2-1, with D tentatively TRBD1 (7 bases). Trimming took 3 bases from V and 4 from J, leaving 13 bases between them. Germline V gene sequence: CDR1 SGHNT, CDR2 YENEEA. The CDR3 contains 15 residues. The CDR3 protein is CASSLGGQNYNEQFF. The DNA of the CDR3 is TGTGCCAGCAGCTTGGGGGGACAGAATTACAATGAGCAGTTCTTC.

This clone was counted between two and nine times. V usage is TRBV11-3 and J usage is TRBJ2-2; no clear D. Germline V lookup: CDR1 SGHNT, CDR2 YENEEA. CDR3 size: 11 residues. The V gene lost 5 bases and the J gene lost 8 bases, with 6 bases spanning the gap. CDR3 protein: CASSNGGELFF. For the CDR3, the DNA is TGTGCCAGCAGCAACGGGGGGGAGCTGTTTTTT.

This chain uses TRBV7-2 with TRBJ2-7, with D unclear. The CDR3 covers 15 residues. Trimming pared 0 bases from V and 6 bases from J, leaving 15 bases between. Looked up from germline, CDR1 is SGHTA and CDR2 is FQGNSA. The CDR3 loop is CASSLAPRFLGEQYF. CDR3 DNA sequence: TGTGCCAGCAGCTTAGCCCCCCGCTTTCTAGGCGAGCAGTACTTC.

The genes are TRBV27 and TRBJ2-1; 13 nucleotides align to TRBD2. The CDR3 runs to 17 residues. The V and J ends lost 4 bases and 0 bases, in that order; junction bases with no gene match: 3. The germline CDR1 and CDR2 sequences are MNHEY and SMNVEV (reference sequence). CDR3 amino acids: CASSSRTSGGSYNEQFF. Written as DNA, the CDR3 is TGTGCCAGCAGTTCCAGGACTAGCGGGGGCTCCTACAATGAGCAGTTCTTC.

This sequence joins TRBV7-2 and TRBJ2-7, with 8 bases matching TRBD2. The CDR3 extends over 14 amino acids. Germline trimming cut 3 bases from V and 6 bases from J; bases unmatched to any gene: 7. The germline gives CDR1 SGHTA, CDR2 FQGNSA. The CDR3 DNA reads TGTGCCAGCAGCTTCGGGGGGGTCTCCACCGAGCAGTACTTC. This encodes CASSFGGVSTEQYF. Filled out from reference TRBV7-2 and TRBJ2-7, the complete variable domain reads GAGVSQSPSNKVTEKGKDVELRCDPISGHTALYWYRQSLGQGLEFLIYFQGNSAPDKSGLPSDRFSAERTGGSVSTLTIQRTQQEDSAVYLCASSFGGVSTEQYFGPGTRLTVT.

Comment on this clone: Different DNA sequences within this sample yield the same CDR3. The chain employs TRBV27 and TRBJ1-2; TRBD1 agrees at 8 bases. This CDR3 has 14 amino acids. In germline, CDR1 is MNHEY, CDR2 SMNVEV (reference sequence). After removal of 2 bases from V and 5 bases from J, the junction contained 4 bases not matched to a gene. The CDR3 nucleotides are TGTGCCAGCAGTTTAAGACAGGGGCTTTATGGCTACACCTTC. Protein sequence: CASSLRQGLYGYTF.

This chain connects TRBV18 to TRBJ2-7; 11 nucleotides line up with TRBD1. CDR1 is KGHSH and CDR2 is LQKENI in the germline V gene. This CDR3 contains 15 residues. J lost 2 bases, V lost 4 bases, and 4 bases had no gene match. This CDR3 is CASSRDRGGPYEQYF. CDR3 DNA sequence: TGTGCCAGCTCACGGGACAGGGGGGGTCCCTACGAGCAGTACTTC. Looking up the rest from reference TRBV18 and TRBJ2-7 gives the full variable domain: NAGVMQNPRHLVRRRGQEARLRCSPMKGHSHVYWYRQLPEEGLKFMVYLQKENIIDESGMPKERFSAEFPKEGPSILRIQQVVRGDSAAYFCASSRDRGGPYEQYFGPGTRLTVT.

The rearrangement uses TRBV5-4 and TRBJ2-2; tentative D call: TRBD2 (5 bases). This CDR3 comprises 15 residues. Trimming left V 4 bases short and J 7 bases short, with 17 bases between. In germline, CDR1 is SGHNT, CDR2 YYREEE (reference sequence). The DNA for the CDR3 is TGTGCCAGCAGCCGGGTCGTCGGGGTTAGCGGGGAGCTGTTTTTT. Amino acids: CASSRVVGVSGELFF. The whole variable domain, filled in from reference TRBV5-4 and TRBJ2-2, reads ETGVTQSPTHLIKTRGQQVTLRCSSQSGHNTVSWYQQALGQGPQFIFQYYREEENGRGNFPPRFSGLQFPNYSSELNVNALELDDSALYLCASSRVVGVSGELFFGEGSRLTVL.

This sequence joins TRBV11-2 and TRBJ2-7; D gene unclear. The V end lost 0 bases, the J end lost 0 bases, and 9 bases lay between the germline ends. From germline, CDR1 is SGHAT and CDR2 FQNNGV. This CDR3 is built from 15 residues. For the CDR3, the DNA is TGTGCCAGCAGCTTAGATGCTTTCGGCTCCTACGAGCAGTACTTC. This sequence encodes CASSLDAFGSYEQYF.

This clone was seen only a few times. The rearrangement joins TRBV30 to TRBJ2-7; D is possibly TRBD2 (6 bases). The germline CDR1 and CDR2 sequences are GTSNPN and SVGIG (reference sequence). The CDR3 consists of 14 residues. Trimming shortened V by 1 base and J by 3 bases, and 13 bases separated the two germline ends. CDR3 residues: CAWSEGRAGYEQYF. In nucleotides, the CDR3 is TGTGCCTGGAGTGAGGGAAGAGCGGGCTACGAGCAGTACTTC.

The genes are TRBV4-3 and TRBJ2-3; the match to TRBD2 covers 10 bases. Per germline, CDR1 LGHNA and CDR2 YSLEER. The CDR3 is made up of 18 amino acids. With V trimmed by 0 bases and J by 2 bases, 8 bases remained unmatched. CDR3 amino acids: CASSQDAPAGGNTDTQYF. Written as DNA, the CDR3 is TGCGCCAGCAGCCAAGACGCCCCAGCGGGAGGGAACACAGATACGCAGTATTTT.

V and J are TRBV27 and TRBJ1-1; maybe TRBD1 (6 bases). Trimming removed 3 bases at V and 4 bases at J, with 9 bases between. CDR1 is MNHEY, CDR2 SMNVEV, per germline (reference sequence). This CDR3 has 13 residues. This CDR3 is CASSFLTGTEAFF. The CDR3 DNA is TGTGCCAGCAGTTTTCTGACAGGCACTGAAGCTTTCTTT.

The rearrangement links TRBV5-1 to TRBJ2-2, with 9 positions matching TRBD2. The CDR3 is made up of 15 amino acids. Germline V gene lookup returns CDR1 SGHRS and CDR2 YFSETQ. Trimming cost V 4 bases and J 3 bases; bases outside gene matches: 4. Here the CDR3 DNA reads TGCGCCAGCAGCAATAGACTAGCGGACACCGGGGAGCTGTTTTTT. Protein product: CASSNRLADTGELFF. The full variable domain, completed using reference TRBV5-1 and TRBJ2-2, is KAGVTQTPRYLIKTRGQQVTLSCSPISGHRSVSWYQQTPGQGLQFLFEYFSETQRNKGNFPGRFSGRQFSNSRSEMNVSTLELGDSALYLCASSNRLADTGELFFGEGSRLTVL.

V is TRBV6-6 and J is TRBJ1-5; tentatively, D is TRBD1 (6 bases). V lost 2 bases to trimming and J lost 1 base, with 9 bases between them. This CDR3 spans 15 amino acids. Germline-derived CDR1 and CDR2 are MNHNY and SVGAGI (reference sequence). The CDR3 coding sequence is TGTGCCAGCAGTTACCTCAGGGGCAGCAATCAGCCCCAGCATTTT. Amino acids: CASSYLRGSNQPQHF.

This clone occurred once. The V gene is TRBV6-5, the J gene TRBJ2-7; D possibly corresponds to TRBD1 (7 bases). There are 14 residues in the CDR3. CDR1 is MNHEY, CDR2 SVGAGI, per germline. V lost 2 bases and J 3 bases, leaving 11 bases between the germline ends. The CDR3 nucleotides read TGTGCCAGCAGTTACGTGCAGGGGGGCTACGAGCAGTACTTC. It yields the protein CASSYVQGGYEQYF.

The V and J genes are TRBV5-1 and TRBJ2-5, with TRBD2 matching 12 bases. The germline V gene has CDR1 SGHRS and CDR2 YFSETQ. The ends lost 4 bases at V and 2 bases at J; junction bases unmatched: 9. This CDR3 contains 17 residues. CDR3 DNA: TGCGCCAGCAGCGGTCTAGCGGGGGGGCCGGGGCAAGAGACCCAGTACTTC. Residues: CASSGLAGGPGQETQYF.

The table lists this clone with a count of one. V is TRBV7-9 and J is TRBJ1-2; 11 nucleotides match TRBD1. Germline CDR1 SEHNR, CDR2 FQNEAQ (reference sequence). The CDR3 has 16 amino acids. The ends lost 1 base at V and 3 bases at J; junction bases unmatched: 4. In DNA, the CDR3 is TGTGCCAGCAGCTTAGATGGGACAGGGGGTTACTATGGCTACACCTTC. Protein: CASSLDGTGGYYGYTF.

The genes are TRBV10-2 and TRBJ2-3; D remains ambiguous. Germline values: CDR1 WSHSY, CDR2 SAAADI. The length of the CDR3 is 19 residues. V dropped 0 bases and J dropped 0 bases, with 19 bases sitting between them. The CDR3 loop is CASSESALSTRSSTDTQYF. In DNA form, the CDR3 reads TGCGCCAGCAGTGAGTCCGCCCTTAGTACGAGATCTAGCACAGATACGCAGTATTTT.

V gene TRBV7-8 combines with J gene TRBJ2-1, with D possibly TRBD2 on 6 matching bases. The CDR3 consists of 14 residues. Germline-derived CDR1 and CDR2 are SGHVS and FQNEAQ. V lost 5 bases to trimming and J lost 6 bases, with 14 bases between them. In DNA form, the CDR3 reads TGTGCCAGCAGCCCGGGGACTCTTAGCAATGAGCAGTTCTTC. It encodes CASSPGTLSNEQFF.

The chain has TRBV5-4 and TRBJ2-3; 10 bases line up with TRBD1. The germline CDR1 and CDR2 sequences are SGHNT and YYREEE (reference sequence). CDR3 length: 15 residues. V lost 2 bases and J lost 5; bases outside the gene matches: 5. The chain's CDR3 is CASSLGRDRGDTQYF. CDR3 DNA sequence: TGTGCCAGCAGCTTAGGAAGGGACAGGGGAGATACGCAGTATTTT.

The rearrangement uses TRBV28 and TRBJ2-1, with 7 positions matching TRBD2. The CDR3 spans 14 residues. Germline assignment: CDR1 MDHEN and CDR2 SYDVKM. V shed 6 bases, J shed 5 bases, and the junction held 7 bases outside the gene matches. The CDR3 loop is CASRGASGNNEQFF. CDR3 in DNA: TGTGCCAGCAGAGGGGCTAGCGGAAACAATGAGCAGTTCTTC.

This clone was recorded only once. The rearrangement joins TRBV10-3 to TRBJ2-5; 14 nucleotides match TRBD2. This CDR3 contains 16 residues. The germline CDR1 and CDR2 sequences are ENHRY and SYGVKD. V shed 6 bases, J shed 2 bases, and the junction held 5 bases outside the gene matches. CDR3 amino acids: CAIRAGTSGGQETQYF. The CDR3 nucleotides are TGTGCCATCAGGGCCGGGACTAGCGGGGGTCAAGAGACCCAGTACTTC.

CDR3 DNA sequence: TGTGCCAGCAGCTCCCAACTAGCGGGAGCGAATGAGCAGTTCTTC. This sequence encodes CASSSQLAGANEQFF. The chain combines TRBV7-2 with TRBJ2-1, with 11 bases matching TRBD2. Looked up from germline, CDR1 is SGHTA and CDR2 is FQGNSA. The junction had 6 bases not matched to a gene; V was cut back by 4 bases and J by 7 bases. The CDR3 totals 15 residues.

The V gene is TRBV7-6, the J gene TRBJ2-7; weak D call: TRBD1 (5 bases). Germline V gene sequence: CDR1 SGHVS, CDR2 FNYEAQ. V was trimmed by 4 bases and J by 1 base, leaving 8 bases between them. CDR3 length equals 13 residues. CDR3 sequence reads: CASSSDRSYEQYF. In nucleotides, the CDR3 is TGTGCCAGCAGCTCCGACAGATCCTACGAGCAGTACTTC.